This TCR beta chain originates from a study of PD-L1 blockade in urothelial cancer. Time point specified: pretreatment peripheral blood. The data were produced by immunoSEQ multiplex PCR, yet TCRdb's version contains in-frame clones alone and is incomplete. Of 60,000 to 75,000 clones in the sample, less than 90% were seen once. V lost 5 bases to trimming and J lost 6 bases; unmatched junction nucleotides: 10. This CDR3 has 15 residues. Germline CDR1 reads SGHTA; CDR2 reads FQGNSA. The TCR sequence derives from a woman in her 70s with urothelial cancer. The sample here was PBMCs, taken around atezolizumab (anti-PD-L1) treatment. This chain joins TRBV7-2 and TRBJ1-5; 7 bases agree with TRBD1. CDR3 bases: TGTGCCAGCAGCCAAACCACAGGGGTGCGTCAGCCCCAGCATTTT. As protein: CASSQTTGVRQPQHF.